Below, 22 T cell receptor beta chains from the same sample are listed, as sequenced in a study of blood T cell repertoires in COVID-19. Clones were sequenced by immunoSEQ multiplex PCR, and TCRdb holds only the in-frame ones, with some missing. The data contain some 94,000 clones, 87% of them singletons. Specimen: peripheral blood. All receptors derive from a human donor in a cohort sampled during active COVID-19.

This clone was seen only once. The DNA for the CDR3 is TGTGCCAGCAGCTTAGAATTAGGACAGGGCTCCTACGAGCAGTACTTC. Translated, it gives CASSLELGQGSYEQYF. The J gene is TRBJ2-7, the V gene TRBV11-2; TRBD1 matches 8 bases. The trim removed 0 bases at V and 0 bases at J, leaving 4 bases unmatched. The CDR3 sequence is 16 residues long. The germline gives CDR1 SGHAT, CDR2 FQNNGV.

J is TRBJ2-3 and V is TRBV2; 10 bases match TRBD2. The V and J ends lost 8 bases and 1 base, in that order; junction bases with no gene match: 12. The CDR3 runs 17 residues. The V gene's germline CDR1 is SNHLY and CDR2 FYNNEI. The CDR3 here is CASGAPSGREGTDTQYF. CDR3 nucleotide sequence: TGTGCCAGCGGGGCCCCTAGCGGGAGAGAGGGCACAGATACGCAGTATTTT.

CDR3 amino acids: CASSVQGNTEAFF. The CDR3 nucleotides read TGTGCCAGCAGCGTCCAGGGAAACACTGAAGCTTTCTTT. The J gene is TRBJ1-1, the V gene TRBV9, with D perhaps TRBD1 (5 bases). The CDR3 runs to 13 residues. Trimming took off 2 bases at V and 2 bases at J, with 7 bases between the two ends. The germline gives CDR1 SGDLS, CDR2 YYNGEE.

The chain links TRBV28 to TRBJ1-5, with 7 bases identical to TRBD1. With V trimmed by 4 bases and J by 0 bases, 15 bases remained unmatched. CDR1 is MDHEN and CDR2 is SYDVKM in the germline V gene. The CDR3 contains 19 residues. The CDR3 DNA follows: TGTGCCAGCAGTTCCCCTACTCTCGGACAGGTGTATAGCAATCAGCCCCAGCATTTT. Protein sequence: CASSSPTLGQVYSNQPQHF.

This chain links TRBV10-3 with TRBJ2-3, with 11 bases fitting TRBD2. Germline lookup yields CDR1 ENHRY and CDR2 SYGVKD. This CDR3 spans 14 amino acids. Losses at the gene ends were 11 bases for V and 3 bases for J; bases not matched to a gene: 7. In DNA form, the CDR3 reads TGTGCCGCACTAGCGGGAGTGGGGACAGATACGCAGTATTTT. Encoded protein: CAALAGVGTDTQYF.

The chain recombines TRBV6-2 or TRBV6-3 with TRBJ1-4, with 8 bases lining up with TRBD1. This CDR3 is built from 15 residues. CDR1 and CDR2 from the germline V gene are MNHEY and SVGEGT. The V gene end was trimmed by 2 bases and the J gene end by 8 bases; junction bases not matched to a gene: 7. CDR3 sequence (DNA): TGTGCCAGCAGTTACCGGGACAGGAGGAGAGAAAAACTGTTTTTT. Its protein is CASSYRDRRREKLFF.

This sequence joins TRBV5-1 and TRBJ1-4; 8 bases agree with TRBD1. The germline gives CDR1 SGHRS, CDR2 YFSETQ. The length of the CDR3 is 14 residues. V lost 4 bases and J lost 8; bases outside the gene matches: 7. Here the CDR3 DNA reads TGCGCCAGCAGCCTGACAGGGGATCAGGAAAAACTGTTTTTT. Its translation: CASSLTGDQEKLFF.

For the CDR3, the DNA is TGTGCCACGGGTGCAGAAATAGTATACGGCGAGCAGTACTTC. Encoded protein: CATGAEIVYGEQYF. The rearrangement links TRBV5-5 to TRBJ2-7; D unresolved. V was trimmed by 9 bases and J by 6 bases, leaving 22 bases between them. CDR1 and CDR2 (germline): SGHKS, YYEKEE (reference sequence). CDR3 size: 14 residues.

This clone has a single count. V usage is TRBV29-1 and J usage is TRBJ1-2, with D tentatively TRBD1 (5 bases). The V end lost 1 base, the J end lost 4 bases, and 13 bases lay between the germline ends. CDR1 and CDR2 from the germline V gene are SQVTM and ANQGSEA. The CDR3 is 14 amino acids. The CDR3 region has the DNA TGCAGCGTTGAAGCCGGCCAGGGCATCTATGGCTACACCTTC. This encodes CSVEAGQGIYGYTF.

The V call is TRBV2, the J call TRBJ1-1; TRBD1 aligns across 7 bases. The CDR3 spans 14 residues. The ends lost 6 bases at V and 6 bases at J; junction bases unmatched: 10. Germline V gene lookup returns CDR1 SNHLY and CDR2 FYNNEI. The CDR3 DNA reads TGTGCCAGCAGGGGGTCTCAGGGGGTCGCTGAAGCTTTCTTT. Translated: CASRGSQGVAEAFF.

The chain carries TRBV9 and TRBJ2-3; D not resolved. V was shortened by 0 bases and J by 0 bases, with 5 bases between the two germline ends. Per the germline V gene, CDR1 is SGDLS and CDR2 is YYNGEE. The length of the CDR3 is 14 residues. In DNA form, the CDR3 reads TGTGCCAGCAGCGTAGACAGTAGCACAGATACGCAGTATTTT. Residues: CASSVDSSTDTQYF.

This chain connects TRBV5-1 to TRBJ2-3, with 7 bases lining up with TRBD1. The CDR3 consists of 15 residues. CDR1 is SGHRS, CDR2 YFSETQ, per germline. The V segment lost 4 bases and the J segment 0 bases; nucleotides outside the gene matches: 5. The CDR3 DNA reads TGCGCCAGCAGCCCATCGGACAGGAGCACAGATACGCAGTATTTT. Translation: CASSPSDRSTDTQYF.

The chain links TRBV18 to TRBJ2-7; tentatively, D is TRBD1 (6 bases). Germline loops: CDR1 KGHSH, CDR2 LQKENI. The CDR3 covers 14 residues. Trimming left V 1 base short and J 7 bases short, with 14 bases between. The CDR3 bases are TGTGCCAGCTCACCACGCGTGACAGGAGGTGAGCAGTACTTC. Amino acid sequence: CASSPRVTGGEQYF.

The rearrangement uses TRBV6-5 and TRBJ2-2; TRBD1 is a possible D gene (7 bases). Germline CDR1 and CDR2: MNHEY and SVGAGI. Between the trimmed V and J ends, which lost 6 bases and 4 bases, there was a span of 15 bases. This CDR3 has 15 residues. The CDR3 DNA is TGTGCCAGCAGAGGACAGGCCGGGGGCACCGGGGAGCTGTTTTTT. Residues: CASRGQAGGTGELFF.

The V call is TRBV18, the J call TRBJ2-1; 7 bases fit TRBD1. Germline assignment: CDR1 KGHSH and CDR2 LQKENI. V lost 3 bases and J lost 7; bases outside the gene matches: 6. The CDR3 runs 14 residues. The CDR3 DNA reads TGTGCCAGCTCACCCGACAGGGTTCCTAATGAGCAGTTCTTC. Its translation is CASSPDRVPNEQFF.

This chain connects TRBV7-3 to TRBJ2-1; weak D call: TRBD2 (5 bases). There are 15 residues in the CDR3. Germline V gives CDR1 SGHTA, CDR2 FQGTGA. Trimming cost V 5 bases and J 0 bases, with 11 bases left between them. The CDR3 region has the DNA TGTGCCAGCAGCCCCCGTGAGGGCTCCTACAATGAGCAGTTCTTC. This translates into CASSPREGSYNEQFF.

The rearrangement links TRBV4-2 to TRBJ2-5, with 10 bases lining up with TRBD2. With 5 bases clipped from V and 5 bases from J, the junction kept 11 bases outside the gene matches. Germline CDR1 and CDR2: LGHNA and YNFKEQ. The CDR3 consists of 16 residues. The CDR3 loop reads CASSESRLAGGETQYF. The CDR3 region has the DNA TGTGCCAGCAGCGAGAGCAGACTAGCGGGTGGGGAGACCCAGTACTTC.

The V and J genes are TRBV29-1 and TRBJ2-7; TRBD1 might be the D (7 bases). From germline, CDR1 is SQVTM and CDR2 ANQGSEA. This CDR3 contains 14 residues. V was pared by 4 bases and J by 3 bases, with 16 bases between. CDR3 nucleotides: TGCAGCGTTGTGGGGAGGCAGGGGGTCTACGAGCAGTACTTC. This encodes CSVVGRQGVYEQYF.

The chain joins TRBV3-1 (or the pseudogene TRBV3-2) to TRBJ2-7, with 14 positions matching TRBD2. Looked up from germline, CDR1 is LGHDT and CDR2 is YNNKEL (reference sequence). Losses at the gene ends were 3 bases for V and 3 bases for J; bases not matched to a gene: 1. This CDR3 has 15 amino acids. Here the CDR3 DNA reads TGTGCCAGCAGCCACGGGACTAGCGGGGGCTACGAGCAGTACTTC. Translation gives CASSHGTSGGYEQYF.

The chain recombines TRBV4-1 with TRBJ2-4, with 9 bases identical to TRBD2. V lost 1 base and J lost 7; bases outside the gene matches: 11. Per the germline V gene, CDR1 is MGHRA and CDR2 is YSYEKL. CDR3 size: 17 residues. CDR3 DNA sequence: TGCGCCAGCAGCCAAGGAAGCGGGAGGCCGGCGACTAACATTCAGTACTTC. This gives the protein CASSQGSGRPATNIQYF.

The gene calls are TRBV28 and TRBJ1-1; 8 bases fit TRBD1. V lost 4 bases and J lost 1; bases outside the gene matches: 5. The CDR3 sequence is 15 residues long. Germline V gene sequence: CDR1 MDHEN, CDR2 SYDVKM. CDR3 bases: TGTGCCAGCAGTTCCAGGGGGCGGAGGAACACTGAAGCTTTCTTT. Its translation: CASSSRGRRNTEAFF.

This clone was detected only a few times. The rearrangement links TRBV6-5 to TRBJ1-2; a weak D match, TRBD1 (6 bases). The V gene's germline CDR1 is MNHEY and CDR2 SVGAGI. V shed 6 bases and J shed 4 bases, with 9 bases lying between them. The CDR3 is 12 amino acids. This chain's CDR3 is CASSETGYGYTF. CDR3 coding DNA: TGTGCCAGCAGCGAGACAGGCTATGGCTACACCTTC.